The clone carrying this TCR beta chain was seen more than once but under ten times. Its antigen is unidentified. A second PCR, run for about 7 to 11 cycles, used a sample-barcoded 5' primer plus a J-beta primer mix. TCRdb analysed the 5' RACE reads with MiXCR anew, one entry per CDR3 protein. The sample holds 500,000 to 600,000 distinct CDR3 sequences; 25% to 30% are singletons and the top ten take about a fifth. The source of the sample is a study of blood T cells in healthy people across ages. Study findings and constraints: Estimates based on one million T cells were treated as lower bounds. Per million T cells, the diversity of TCR beta decreased roughly linearly as age advanced.

The material sequenced was blood. The receptor was isolated from a woman aged 65 to 85 in good health.

CDR3 amino acids: CASSSLGSGANVLTF. The CDR3 nucleotides are TGTGCCAGCAGCTCGCTGGGTTCTGGGGCCAACGTCCTGACTTTC. J is TRBJ2-6 and V is TRBV7-2; D is unresolved. CDR1 is SGHTA and CDR2 is FQGNSA in the germline V gene. V lost 4 bases and J lost 1, with 8 bases in between. The CDR3 totals 15 residues.